This T cell receptor (beta chain) comes out of a study of T cell responses to AZD1222 COVID-19 vaccine. Study-wide results and limits: Among the donors, most were white British and more were female, and clonal diversity was possibly underestimated. The number of AZD1222 recipients seropositive at baseline was only 6 or 7. Vaccine-associated CD4 TCRs ranged over spike, dominating at 160-218 and 743-854.

The table came from immunoSEQ multiplex PCR; TCRdb's copy has only in-frame clones and leaves some out. The sample has about 140,000 clones; roughly 90% are singletons. Comments on this clone: What it recognizes is unknown.

The CDR3 extends over 16 amino acids. Deletions cut 0 bases from V and 5 bases from J, with 16 bases between. Germline lookup yields CDR1 LGHNA and CDR2 YNFKEQ. J is TRBJ2-5 and V is TRBV4-2; D is perhaps TRBD2 (5 bases). Sequenced here: peripheral blood, sampled on day 0 of AZD1222 vaccination. The receptor was isolated from an adult in good health. This CDR3 reads CASSQEVVTRAETQYF. The CDR3 nucleotides are TGTGCCAGCAGCCAAGAAGTTGTTACTAGGGCTGAGACCCAGTACTTC.